This T cell receptor beta chain was profiled in a study of technical replicates of blood from several donors (TCRdb year 2017). In the germline V gene (reference sequence), CDR1 corresponds to GTSNPN and CDR2 to SVGIG. V loses 4 bases of germline sequence and J loses 9 bases, and the interval between the two ends is 14 bases. Taken from cysteine to phenylalanine, the CDR3 has 12 residues. The sequence is cut down to CDR3 DNA, 36 bases in frame from base 1. To note about this clone: Its target antigen remains unknown. Base qualities are missing; no much larger clone stands one base away.

Receptors were amplified or captured by the immunoSEQ multiplex PCR assay. Here the immuneACCESS table is served through TCRdb, limited to in-frame sequences with V and J called. Missing clones are a known gap in these copies; in checked studies unresolved V genes cover under half, and the rest lacks a known reason. This sample has tens of thousands of clones in its table, and about 88% of those were observed once. The ten largest clones capture about 5.4% of the sample. The clonotype comes from a human donor in good health. Some clones in this sample may be carry-over from other donors' samples. The rearranged segments are TRBV30 and TRBJ2-3, and possibly TRBD2, on 5 matching bases. What was sequenced was PBMCs. The nucleotides are TGTGCCTGGACAAGGTCATCGGGAACGCAGTATTTT. It specifies CAWTRSSGTQYF. Joined to the reference TRBV30 and TRBJ2-3 proteins, this CDR3 gives the full variable domain: SQTIHQWPATLVQPVGSPLSLECTVEGTSNPNLYWYRQAAGRGLQLLFYSVGIGQISSEVPQNLSASRPQDRQFILSSKKLLLSDSGFYLCAWTRSSGTQYFGPGTRLTVL.